This is a list of T cell receptor beta chains from one sample in a study of follicular helper T cells after annual influenza vaccination. Assay: immunoSEQ multiplex PCR; the TCRdb copy retains only in-frame clones and omits some. Among about 10,000 clones listed, approximately 78% were seen once. The material sequenced was CXCR5+ CD38- circulating T follicular helper cells from blood, taken 7 days after influenza vaccination. Receptors were obtained from an adult who received the influenza vaccine. Both conserved end residues are part of each CDR3. Fields, in order: D gene, J gene, clone size, V gene, CDR3 protein, CDR3 DNA. D genes are given only for firm matches. For some rows the clone size is stated as once, few or many, or as a class when expanded; others skip it.

D: NA
J: TRBJ1-4
size: NA
V: TRBV9
CDR3: CASSVAERSNEKLFF
DNA: TGTGCCAGCAGCGTAGCGGAAAGGAGTAATGAAAAACTGTTTTTT

D: TRBD1
J: TRBJ2-6
size: NA
V: TRBV28
CDR3: CASSGQGAGANVLTF
DNA: TGTGCCAGCAGTGGACAGGGGGCTGGGGCCAACGTCCTGACTTTC

D: NA
J: TRBJ1-2
size: NA
V: TRBV6-5
CDR3: CASSQPGGEYGYTF
DNA: TGTGCCAGCTCACAGCCCGGTGGAGAGTATGGCTACACCTTC

D: NA
J: TRBJ1-2
size: NA
V: TRBV18
CDR3: CASSPGDDGYTF
DNA: TGTGCCAGCTCACCCGGGGATGATGGCTACACCTTC

D: NA
J: TRBJ2-7
size: NA
V: TRBV6-1
CDR3: CASSPRGNEQYF
DNA: TGTGCCAGCAGTCCCAGGGGAAACGAGCAGTACTTC

D: TRBD1
J: TRBJ1-2
size: NA
V: TRBV6-5
CDR3: CASSFIGTGKSYGYTF
DNA: TGTGCCAGCAGTTTTATAGGGACAGGGAAATCTTATGGCTACACCTTC

D: NA
J: TRBJ1-2
size: NA
V: TRBV18
CDR3: CASSRGVQDYGYTF
DNA: TGTGCCAGCTCACGGGGGGTACAAGACTATGGCTACACCTTC

D: NA
J: TRBJ1-2
size: NA
V: TRBV7-8
CDR3: CAGGRINTNYGYTF
DNA: TGTGCCGGGGGACGGATCAACACTAACTATGGCTACACCTTC

D: NA
J: TRBJ2-7
size: few
V: TRBV7-2
CDR3: CASSLDGEVFAYEQYF
DNA: TGTGCCAGCAGCTTAGACGGGGAGGTATTTGCCTACGAGCAGTACTTC

D: NA
J: TRBJ2-7
size: few
V: TRBV2
CDR3: CASSERVSYEQYF
DNA: TGTGCCAGCAGTGAACGGGTCTCCTACGAGCAGTACTTC

D: NA
J: TRBJ1-5
size: few
V: TRBV6-5
CDR3: CASSPNNNQPQHF
DNA: TGTGCCAGCAGCCCAAATAACAATCAGCCCCAGCATTTT

D: NA
J: TRBJ1-2
size: NA
V: TRBV4-3
CDR3: CASSQDQQDNYGYTF
DNA: TGCGCCAGCAGCCAAGATCAACAGGATAACTATGGCTACACCTTC

D: TRBD1
J: TRBJ2-5
size: NA
V: TRBV6-5
CDR3: CASSYTTGGIETQYF
DNA: TGTGCCAGCAGCTATACCACAGGGGGCATCGAGACCCAGTACTTC

D: TRBD1
J: TRBJ1-1
size: NA
V: TRBV11-3
CDR3: CASSLRGQDTEAFF
DNA: TGTGCCAGCAGCTTAAGGGGGCAGGACACTGAAGCTTTCTTT

D: NA
J: TRBJ2-3
size: NA
V: TRBV15
CDR3: CATSRGASTDTQYF
DNA: TGTGCCACCAGCAGAGGAGCTAGCACAGATACGCAGTATTTT